The rows below give T cell receptor beta chains drawn from one sample of a study of spatial heterogeneity in lung cancer. TCRdb called the 5' RACE reads again in MiXCR, with one record for every CDR3 protein. The sample contains roughly 48,000 distinct CDR3 sequences, approximately 5% of which appear only once. The sequenced sample was PBMCs, obtained at surgery. Source of these receptors: a male donor with early-stage non-small cell lung cancer. The CDR3 runs from the conserved cysteine through the conserved F or W. The D gene is left open where the match is weak. Part of the rows lack a size; the others show once, few, many or a class for expanded clones.

v_gene	abundance	j_gene	d_gene	CDR3nt	CDR3aa
TRBV3-1	many	TRBJ1-2	TRBD1	TGTGCCAGCAGCCGGACAGGGGTTGGCTACACCTTC	CASSRTGVGYTF
TRBV7-2	.	TRBJ2-1	TRBD2	TGTGCCAGCAGAGGTCCCGGGACTAGGGCTAGCTCCTACAATGAGCAGTTCTTC	CASRGPGTRASSYNEQFF
TRBV6-5	few	TRBJ2-7	TRBD1	TGTGCCAGCAGTTCACGACAGGGGAAGAACGAGCAGTACTTC	CASSSRQGKNEQYF
TRBV10-3	many	TRBJ2-7	.	TGTGCCATCAGTGAGTCGATTACCTCGGAGCAGTACTTC	CAISESITSEQYF
TRBV18	many	TRBJ2-7	.	TGTGCCAGCTCATCGGGCCACGGCCCGTACGAGCAGTACTTC	CASSSGHGPYEQYF
TRBV20-1	many	TRBJ2-1	TRBD1	TGCAGTGCGCGGACAGGGGCGAGGGTGAATGAGCAGTTCTTC	CSARTGARVNEQFF
TRBV11-1	many	TRBJ2-5	.	TGTGCCAGCAGCTTGGGTGCCCGGGACCAAGAGACCCAGTACTTC	CASSLGARDQETQYF
TRBV3-1	few	TRBJ2-3	TRBD1	TGTGCCAGCAGCCAAGATAGACAGGGCCCCACAGATACGCAGTATTTT	CASSQDRQGPTDTQYF
TRBV5-4	many	TRBJ2-1	TRBD2	TGTGCCAGCAGCTTGATGGGAGGGAGTGTTGGCAATGAGCAGTTCTTC	CASSLMGGSVGNEQFF
TRBV9	few	TRBJ2-3	.	TGTGCCAGCAGCGTGAGCACAGATACGCAGTATTTT	CASSVSTDTQYF